These 9 T cell receptor beta chains were all obtained from the same sample, sequenced in a study of T cell responses to AZD1222 COVID-19 vaccine (dated by TCRdb to about 2021). The method behind the library was the immunoSEQ multiplex PCR assay. Imported from immuneACCESS, the table was reduced by TCRdb to in-frame sequences with V and J called. These copies leave out some clones; in studies compared against another copy, an unresolved V gene accounts for under half, and the cause of the remainder is not known. A total of roughly 250,000 clones appear in this sample, more than 80% of them only once. Of the sample, less than 0.65% is held by the ten largest clones. The time point label, as the study defines it: baseline before first vaccination. This specimen consisted of peripheral blood, obtained on day 0 of AZD1222 vaccination. All receptors come from an adult in good health.

V usage is TRBV25-1 and J usage is TRBJ2-3, with TRBD2 matching over 9 bases. J lost 7 bases, V lost 3 bases, and 8 bases had no gene match. Germline CDR1 reads MGHDK; CDR2 reads SYGVNS. This CDR3 has 15 residues. CDR3 bases: TGTGCCAGCAGTGATCTTGTTAGCGGGAGATATACGCAGTATTTT. Encoded protein: CASSDLVSGRYTQYF.

This chain uses TRBV6-1 with TRBJ2-7; 9 nucleotides align to TRBD1. CDR1 MNHNS and CDR2 SASEGT come from the germline V gene. CDR3 length: 16 amino acids. V shed 2 bases and J 6 bases; nucleotides not matched to a gene: 11. As DNA, the CDR3 is TGTGCCAGCAGTGAATTGCCCGGGACAGGGAGGAGCGAGCAGTACTTC. Encoded protein: CASSELPGTGRSEQYF.

The chain combines TRBV28 with TRBJ1-1; 7 bases are a match to TRBD1. V gave up 2 bases and J gave up 4 bases; unmatched junction bases: 10. Germline lookup yields CDR1 MDHEN and CDR2 SYDVKM. The CDR3 consists of 16 residues. The CDR3 loop reads CASSLTRQGLGTEAFF. DNA of the CDR3: TGTGCCAGCAGTTTAACCCGACAGGGACTAGGCACTGAAGCTTTCTTT.

The chain joins TRBV7-2 to TRBJ1-1; a possible D gene is TRBD1 (5 bases). This CDR3 has 13 amino acids. CDR1 is SGHTA and CDR2 is FQGNSA in the germline V gene. Trimming took 5 bases from V and 11 from J, leaving 18 bases between them. The CDR3 loop reads CASSPRDPRGAFF. For the CDR3, the DNA is TGTGCCAGCAGCCCGAGGGACCCTAGAGGTGCTTTCTTT.

The chain carries TRBV6-4 and TRBJ1-6, with 8 bases that match TRBD1. After removal of 8 bases from V and 10 bases from J, the junction contained 13 bases not matched to a gene. Germline CDR1 is MRHNA and CDR2 is SNTAGT. The CDR3 spans 15 residues. CDR3 amino acids: CASSYSSTGESPLHF. CDR3 DNA sequence: TGTGCCAGCTCCTATTCATCGACAGGGGAATCACCCCTCCACTTT.

This chain links TRBV5-6 with TRBJ1-6, with D perhaps TRBD1 (6 bases). The V gene lost 4 bases and the J gene lost 4 bases, with 15 bases spanning the gap. Germline loops: CDR1 SGHDT, CDR2 YYEEEE. CDR3 length equals 16 residues. CDR3 nucleotide sequence: TGTGCCAGCAGCCCCTCAACAGGGTGGTATAATTCACCCCTCCACTTT. Its translation: CASSPSTGWYNSPLHF.

The count of this clone is one. The V call is TRBV28, the J call TRBJ2-7; 10 nucleotides agree with TRBD1. Germline V CDR1 and CDR2: MDHEN, SYDVKM. The CDR3 sequence is 16 residues long. The trim removed 4 bases at V and 2 bases at J, leaving 8 bases unmatched. The CDR3 is CASSSPTGGSPYEQYF. The CDR3, as DNA: TGTGCCAGCAGTTCCCCGACAGGGGGCTCTCCCTACGAGCAGTACTTC.

This rearrangement joins TRBV27 to TRBJ2-2, with 7 bases that match TRBD1. J gave up 6 bases and V 5 bases, and 6 bases lay outside the gene matches. CDR1 and CDR2 from the germline V gene are MNHEY and SMNVEV (reference sequence). The CDR3 consists of 14 residues. For the CDR3, the DNA is TGTGCCAGCAGTAGGGGGCCCCTCGCCGGGGAGCTGTTTTTT. It yields the protein CASSRGPLAGELFF.

This chain joins TRBV12-3 or TRBV12-4 and TRBJ2-1, with no clear D. With 5 bases removed from V and 10 bases from J, the gap between germline ends came to 12 bases. This CDR3 contains 12 residues. Written as DNA, the CDR3 is TGTGCCAGCAGTGCAACAAGGACGGAGCAGTTCTTC. Amino acid sequence: CASSATRTEQFF.